This T cell receptor (beta chain) was profiled in a study of T cells in localized non-small cell lung cancer. The V gene lost 4 bases and the J gene lost 0 bases, with 14 bases spanning the gap. This CDR3 spans 15 amino acids. In germline, CDR1 is SGHRS, CDR2 YFSETQ. The assay was immunoSEQ multiplex PCR, and TCRdb's table has in-frame clones only and misses some. In the table there are roughly 67,000 clones, 80% to 90% of which are singletons. V is TRBV5-1 and J is TRBJ2-7; D not certain. The starting material was peripheral blood, obtained before any cancer treatment. The receptor was isolated from a female donor of 60 years or more with stage I lung adenocarcinoma. CDR3 sequence (DNA): TGCGCCAGCAGCCCGACCTCCGGGTCCTCCTACGAGCAGTACTTC. This translates into CASSPTSGSSYEQYF.